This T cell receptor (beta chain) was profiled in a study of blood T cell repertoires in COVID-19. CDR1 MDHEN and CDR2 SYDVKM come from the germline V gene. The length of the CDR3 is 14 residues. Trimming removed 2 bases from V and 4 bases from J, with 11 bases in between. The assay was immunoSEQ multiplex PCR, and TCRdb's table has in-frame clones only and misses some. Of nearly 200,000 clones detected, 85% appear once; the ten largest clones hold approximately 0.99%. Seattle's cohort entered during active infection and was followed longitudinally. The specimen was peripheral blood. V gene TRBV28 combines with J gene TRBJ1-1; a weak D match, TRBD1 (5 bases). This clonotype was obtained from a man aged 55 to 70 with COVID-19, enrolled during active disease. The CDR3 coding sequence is TGTGCCAGCAGTTTAATCCGGGGGAGCACTGAAGCTTTCTTT. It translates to CASSLIRGSTEAFF.